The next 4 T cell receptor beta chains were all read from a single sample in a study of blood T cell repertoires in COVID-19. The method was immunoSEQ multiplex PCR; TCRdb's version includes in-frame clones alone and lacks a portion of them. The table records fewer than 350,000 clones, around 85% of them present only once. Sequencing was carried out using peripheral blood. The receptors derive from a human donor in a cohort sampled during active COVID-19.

The CDR3: CASSERAWDTEAFF. CDR3 DNA sequence: TGTGCCAGCAGTGAGAGGGCTTGGGATACTGAAGCTTTCTTT. The chain uses TRBV6-4 and TRBJ1-1, with unresolved D. From germline, CDR1 is MRHNA and CDR2 SNTAGT. The CDR3 contains 14 residues. The V end lost 3 bases, the J end lost 5 bases, and 13 bases lay between the germline ends.

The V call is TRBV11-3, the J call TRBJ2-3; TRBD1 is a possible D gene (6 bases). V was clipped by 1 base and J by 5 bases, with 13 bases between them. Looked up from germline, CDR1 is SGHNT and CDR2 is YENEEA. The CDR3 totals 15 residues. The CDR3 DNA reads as TGTGCCAGCAGCTTAGGGGGCACAGGGAGAGATACGCAGTATTTT. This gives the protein CASSLGGTGRDTQYF.

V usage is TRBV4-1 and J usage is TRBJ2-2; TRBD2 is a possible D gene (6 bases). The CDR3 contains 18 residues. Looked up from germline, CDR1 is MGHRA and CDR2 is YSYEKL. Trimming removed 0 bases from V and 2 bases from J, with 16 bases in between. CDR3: CASSQDNGGTTNTGELFF. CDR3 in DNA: TGCGCCAGCAGCCAAGATAACGGAGGGACCACAAACACCGGGGAGCTGTTTTTT.

CDR3 loop: CASSAGLRQYF. The CDR3 DNA sequence: TGTGCCAGTAGTGCGGGACTGAGACAGTACTTC. The rearrangement uses TRBV19 and TRBJ2-7; TRBD2 is a possible D gene (6 bases). Trimming stripped 5 bases from V and 10 bases from J, with 12 bases between. The CDR3 runs 11 residues. Germline V gene lookup returns CDR1 LNHDA and CDR2 SQIVND (reference sequence).